The rows below give T cell receptor beta chains drawn from one sample of a study of blood T cell repertoires in COVID-19. Measured with immunoSEQ multiplex PCR; TCRdb has only the in-frame clones, and not every one. Among under 350,000 clones listed, around nine tenths were seen once. Sequencing input: peripheral blood. The receptors shown here come from a man between 65 and 79 years old with acute or convalescent COVID-19. CDR3s include the opening cysteine and the closing phenylalanine or tryptophan. D genes are given only for firm matches. Part of the rows lack a size; the others show once, few, many or a class for expanded clones.

D,V,size,J,CDR3,DNA
TRBD2,TRBV30,.,TRBJ2-1,CAWSGASGSLGNEQFF,TGTGCCTGGAGTGGGGCTAGCGGGAGCCTGGGTAATGAGCAGTTCTTC
.,TRBV6-2/TRBV6-3,.,TRBJ1-5,CASSLSGTPNQPQHF,TGTGCCAGCAGTCTCTCCGGGACACCGAATCAGCCCCAGCATTTT
.,TRBV5-1,.,TRBJ2-5,CASSPDPHGIQETQYF,TGCGCCAGCAGCCCAGACCCACACGGGATACAAGAGACCCAGTACTTC
TRBD1,TRBV6-2/TRBV6-3,.,TRBJ1-1,CASSYTLSTDRVPEAFF,TGTGCCAGCAGTTACACTCTCTCGACCGACAGGGTCCCCGAAGCTTTCTTT
TRBD2,TRBV5-1,.,TRBJ2-2,CASSLAMASGNTGELFF,TGCGCCAGCAGCTTGGCAATGGCTAGCGGGAACACCGGGGAGCTGTTTTTT
TRBD1,TRBV2,.,TRBJ1-4,CASSGGAGEKLFF,TGTGCCAGCTCAGGGGGCGCAGGTGAAAAACTGTTTTTT
.,TRBV14,.,TRBJ2-7,CASSRGLGYEQYF,TGTGCCAGCAGCCGGGGACTCGGCTACGAGCAGTACTTC
.,TRBV30,.,TRBJ1-6,CAWTGERLNSPLHF,TGTGCCTGGACGGGGGAACGGCTGAATTCACCCCTCCACTTT
.,TRBV5-4,.,TRBJ2-7,CASSLGEAALNEQYF,TGTGCCAGCAGCTTGGGTGAGGCGGCCTTGAACGAGCAGTACTTC
TRBD1,TRBV4-3,.,TRBJ1-1,CASSQDISDRGTEAFF,TGCGCCAGCAGCCAAGACATTTCCGACAGGGGAACTGAAGCTTTCTTT
TRBD1,TRBV3-1/TRBV3-2,.,TRBJ1-2,CASSPRGQGAGYGYTF,TGTGCCAGCAGCCCCCGGGGACAGGGGGCAGGCTATGGCTACACCTTC
TRBD1,TRBV5-4,few,TRBJ2-1,CASSSDRASYNEQFF,TGTGCCAGCAGCTCCGACAGGGCCTCCTACAATGAGCAGTTCTTC
.,TRBV3-1/TRBV3-2,few,TRBJ1-1,CASSQRPRNTEAFF,TGTGCCAGCAGCCAGAGGCCGCGGAACACTGAAGCTTTCTTT
.,TRBV4-3,.,TRBJ2-3,CASGPAGDTQYF,TGCGCCAGCGGACCGGCGGGGGATACGCAGTATTTT
TRBD1,TRBV7-9,.,TRBJ1-6,CASSLGQGESPLHF,TGTGCCAGCAGCCTGGGGCAGGGGGAATCACCCCTCCACTTT
TRBD1,TRBV5-1,.,TRBJ1-1,CASSLRQGLNTEAFF,TGCGCCAGCAGCCTTCGACAGGGGTTGAACACTGAAGCTTTCTTT
TRBD2,TRBV18,.,TRBJ2-3,CASSTTSGGLDTQYF,TGTGCCAGCTCAACGACTAGCGGGGGGCTGGATACGCAGTATTTT
TRBD1,TRBV7-2,.,TRBJ1-1,CASSTRDRGRKGTEAFF,TGTGCCAGCAGCACGAGGGACAGGGGGCGCAAAGGGACTGAAGCTTTCTTT
.,TRBV28,.,TRBJ1-6,CASRRNTGSLLYNSPLHF,TGTGCCAGCAGACGAAACACAGGGAGTCTTTTATATAATTCACCCCTCCACTTT
TRBD1,TRBV6-2/TRBV6-3,.,TRBJ2-5,CASSYNPGDRARFSPQETQYF,TGTGCCAGCAGTTACAACCCTGGAGACAGGGCTAGGTTTAGCCCCCAAGAGACCCAGTACTTC
.,TRBV7-9,.,TRBJ1-6,CATELEQAGGYYSPLHF,TGTGCCACAGAGTTGGAGCAGGCCGGGGGATATTATTCACCCCTCCACTTT
.,TRBV28,.,TRBJ1-4,CATRWGGNEKLFF,TGTGCCACCCGATGGGGCGGTAATGAAAAACTGTTTTTT
TRBD1,TRBV2,.,TRBJ2-1,CASSYRGGNEQFF,TGTGCCAGCAGTTACAGGGGTGGTAATGAGCAGTTCTTC
TRBD2,TRBV10-2,.,TRBJ2-3,CASRTSGGIDTQYF,TGCGCCAGCAGGACTAGCGGGGGTATAGATACGCAGTATTTT
.,TRBV2,.,TRBJ2-3,CASGGQLRGTDTQYF,TGTGCCAGCGGAGGACAGCTGAGGGGCACAGATACGCAGTATTTT
.,TRBV5-5,once,TRBJ1-5,CASSLGISQPQHF,TGTGCCAGCAGCTTGGGAATTAGTCAGCCCCAGCATTTT
.,TRBV27,.,TRBJ2-1,CASSGDWLYNEQFF,TGTGCCAGCAGTGGGGACTGGCTCTACAATGAGCAGTTCTTC
TRBD1,TRBV5-4,few,TRBJ2-6,CASSLARGNSGANVLTF,TGTGCCAGCAGCTTGGCCAGGGGGAATTCTGGGGCCAACGTCCTGACTTTC
TRBD1,TRBV4-3,once,TRBJ2-7,CASSQDRRYEQYF,TGCGCCAGCAGCCAGGACAGGCGCTACGAGCAGTACTTC
TRBD1,TRBV28,.,TRBJ1-5,CASSLPGQAYSNQPQHF,TGTGCCAGCAGCCTTCCGGGACAGGCATATAGCAATCAGCCCCAGCATTTT
TRBD1,TRBV6-5,once,TRBJ1-2,CASSYSAGGGYTF,TGTGCCAGCAGTTACTCGGCAGGGGGCGGCTACACCTTC
.,TRBV10-3,.,TRBJ2-7,CAISESIVSYEQYF,TGTGCCATCAGTGAGTCAATAGTCTCCTACGAGCAGTACTTC
.,TRBV7-2,.,TRBJ2-3,CASSLGWTAVADTQYF,TGTGCCAGCAGCTTAGGGTGGACTGCAGTCGCAGATACGCAGTATTTT
TRBD1,TRBV5-8,.,TRBJ2-7,CASKTRTGFPEQYF,TGTGCCAGCAAGACCAGGACAGGGTTCCCCGAGCAGTACTTC
.,TRBV6-5,.,TRBJ1-1,CASRASGGTEAFF,TGTGCCAGCAGGGCCTCGGGGGGCACTGAAGCTTTCTTT
TRBD2,TRBV7-8,.,TRBJ2-4,CASSLAPPLAGGGFQYF,TGTGCCAGCAGCTTAGCTCCCCCCCTAGCGGGGGGGGGATTTCAGTACTTC
.,TRBV7-9,few,TRBJ2-2,CASSLESGMKEELFF,TGTGCCAGCAGCTTAGAATCCGGGATGAAAGAGGAGCTGTTTTTT
.,TRBV12-3/TRBV12-4,once,TRBJ1-2,CASSLGRDYGYTF,TGTGCCAGCAGTTTGGGGCGCGACTATGGCTACACCTTC
TRBD2,TRBV9,.,TRBJ2-1,CASSFTSGSYNEQFF,TGTGCCAGCAGCTTTACTAGCGGGAGCTACAATGAGCAGTTCTTC
.,TRBV7-2,.,TRBJ2-3,CASSLNTSPGTQYF,TGTGCCAGCAGCCTTAACACTAGCCCGGGCACGCAGTATTTT
.,TRBV7-9,.,TRBJ1-1,CASSREGSSEAFF,TGTGCCAGCAGCCGAGAGGGATCGTCTGAAGCTTTCTTT
TRBD1,TRBV3-1/TRBV3-2,.,TRBJ2-4,CASSPAGQGKVIQYF,TGTGCCAGCAGCCCTGCAGGACAGGGGAAGGTCATTCAGTACTTC